The sequence of this TCR beta chain was determined in a study of T cell responses to AZD1222 COVID-19 vaccine. Sequenced by immunoSEQ multiplex PCR; TCRdb stores in-frame clones only, minus some. The sample comprises tens of thousands of clones, roughly four fifths of which are singletons, and under 6.5% rests with the top ten. The germline V gene has CDR1 WSHSY and CDR2 SAAADI. The CDR3 contains 12 residues. V lost 6 bases to trimming and J lost 3 bases, with 8 bases between them. This clone is a singleton in its sample. The rearrangement uses TRBV10-2 and TRBJ1-1, with D uncertain. This receptor was obtained from an adult in good health. Sequenced material: peripheral blood, taken on day 0 of AZD1222 vaccination. The CDR3 bases are TGCGCCAGCAGGAATACGGACACTGAAGCTTTCTTT. Translation gives CASRNTDTEAFF.